What follows is one T cell receptor beta chain and its context. Its matching antigen is unknown. This entry is derived from a study of cytomegalovirus exposure and HLA in healthy donors. Losses at the gene ends were 6 bases for V and 0 bases for J; bases not matched to a gene: 8. CDR3 size: 16 residues. In germline, CDR1 is ENHRY, CDR2 SYGVKD. Study-wide points: Altogether, some 160 TCR beta chains were recorded as cytomegalovirus-associated. When a later analysis compared HLA-associated TCR beta chains with equally common others, the HLA-associated chains turned out to be more clonally expanded and to have lower generation probabilities.

The PCR ran on 60 Vbeta and 13 Jbeta primers. In the original workflow: Roughly 11 million of the 75 million to 95 million unique TCR beta chains counted in a later analysis were shared. Produced via immunoSEQ multiplex PCR; TCRdb's table is partial and in-frame only. V and J calls and clone size are copied from that table; D and trimming were computed from the DNA. The data contain roughly 120,000 clones, over 60% of them singletons. The receptor was isolated from a man younger than 35 in good health and CMV-seropositive. Material for sequencing was PBMCs. The V and J genes are TRBV10-3 and TRBJ1-2; 9 nucleotides align to TRBD1. The CDR3: CAIRRTGAKPNYGYTF. CDR3 bases: TGTGCCATCAGGAGGACAGGGGCGAAACCTAACTATGGCTACACCTTC.